One sample yielded the 16 T cell receptor beta chains listed below, sequenced in a study of blood T cell repertoires in COVID-19. Produced via immunoSEQ multiplex PCR; TCRdb's table is partial and in-frame only. The table shows around 300,000 clones, with around 90% occurring only once. Sequencing was performed on PBMCs or T cells enriched from blood (not recorded which). All receptors come from a woman in her thirties who had recovered from COVID-19.

CDR3: CASSSVISGSYEQYF. In nucleotides, the CDR3 is TGTGCCAGCAGCTCGGTAATTAGCGGGAGCTACGAGCAGTACTTC. The chain employs TRBV7-2 and TRBJ2-7, with 9 bases identical to TRBD2. Germline CDR1 is SGHTA and CDR2 is FQGNSA. There are 15 residues in the CDR3. V lost 4 bases and J lost 3; bases outside the gene matches: 7.

The chain couples TRBV5-4 to TRBJ1-1, with D unclear. The CDR3 extends over 12 amino acids. Germline V CDR1 and CDR2: SGHNT, YYREEE (reference sequence). Trimming removed 5 bases from V and 3 bases from J, with 8 bases in between. The CDR3 coding sequence is TGTGCCAGCAGTGACGGGGACACTGAAGCTTTCTTT. Translating it yields CASSDGDTEAFF.

The gene calls are TRBV4-3 and TRBJ1-2; D not certain. Germline CDR1 is LGHNA and CDR2 is YSLEER. Trimming removed 0 bases at V and 4 bases at J, with 9 bases between. The CDR3 is 14 amino acids. This CDR3 is CASSQDPGTYGYTF. In DNA, the CDR3 is TGCGCCAGCAGCCAAGATCCAGGTACCTATGGCTACACCTTC.

V usage is TRBV10-2 and J usage is TRBJ1-6; a possible D gene is TRBD1 (5 bases). Germline assignment: CDR1 WSHSY and CDR2 SAAADI. V was shortened by 0 bases and J by 6 bases, with 15 bases between the two germline ends. CDR3 length: 17 amino acids. The CDR3 reads CASSESIPGRGNSPLHF. CDR3 in DNA: TGCGCCAGCAGTGAGTCGATTCCGGGGAGGGGTAATTCACCCCTCCACTTT.

The chain couples TRBV7-2 to TRBJ2-1, with 12 bases matching TRBD2. Germline V lookup: CDR1 SGHTA, CDR2 FQGNSA. The ends lost 5 bases at V and 10 bases at J; junction bases unmatched: 12. The CDR3 has 16 residues. Written as DNA, the CDR3 is TGTGCCAGCAGCAGAAGACTAGCGGGAGTAGTAAGGGAGCAGTTCTTC. Encoded protein: CASSRRLAGVVREQFF.

The chain combines TRBV18 with TRBJ1-1; D ambiguous. This CDR3 comprises 13 residues. The germline CDR1 and CDR2 sequences are KGHSH and LQKENI. The V end was cut by 6 bases, the J end by 5 bases, with 13 bases between. CDR3 sequence reads: CASSEGYRTEAFF. The CDR3 coding sequence is TGTGCCAGCTCCGAGGGCTATCGGACTGAAGCTTTCTTT.

The rearrangement joins TRBV6-5 to TRBJ2-1, with 9 nucleotides matching TRBD1. CDR1 and CDR2 (germline): MNHEY, SVGAGI. Trimming took 3 bases from V and 4 from J; bases not matched to a gene: 7. The CDR3 length is 16 residues. CDR3 sequence (DNA): TGTGCCAGCAGTTATCCGGGACAGGGCTCTTACAATGAGCAGTTCTTC. Translating it yields CASSYPGQGSYNEQFF.

The CDR3 bases are TGCAGCGCCGTGTGGGACAGGGGGTGGTTAGATACGCAGTATTTT. Translated, it gives CSAVWDRGWLDTQYF. The chain has TRBV29-1 and TRBJ2-3; 11 bases line up with TRBD1. The trim removed 7 bases at V and 5 bases at J, leaving 11 bases unmatched. The CDR3 totals 15 residues. From germline, CDR1 is SQVTM and CDR2 ANQGSEA.

The chain carries TRBV29-1 and TRBJ2-7, with D perhaps TRBD2 (6 bases). Germline-derived CDR1 and CDR2 are SQVTM and ANQGSEA. The length of the CDR3 is 14 residues. Deletions cut 0 bases from V and 5 bases from J, with 14 bases between. The CDR3 region has the DNA TGCAGCGTTGAAGATCCATCTAGCGTCCACGAGCAGTACTTC. Translating gives CSVEDPSSVHEQYF.

The chain combines TRBV4-3 with TRBJ2-3, with D tentatively TRBD1 (5 bases). V was shortened by 3 bases and J by 1 base, with 11 bases between the two germline ends. Germline CDR1 and CDR2: LGHNA and YSLEER. The CDR3 contains 15 residues. Here the CDR3 DNA reads TGCGCCAGCAGCCAGCAGGACACCCGCACAGATACGCAGTATTTT. Translated: CASSQQDTRTDTQYF.

This chain connects TRBV19 to TRBJ2-1, with 7 bases identical to TRBD2. This CDR3 has 16 residues. J gave up 8 bases and V 1 base, and 11 bases lay outside the gene matches. Germline lookup yields CDR1 LNHDA and CDR2 SQIVND (reference sequence). CDR3 nucleotide sequence: TGTGCCAGTAGTATAGTTAGGGGAGGGCCTCAGGATGAGCAGTTCTTC. Translation gives CASSIVRGGPQDEQFF.

The chain links TRBV6-1 to TRBJ1-5; D call uncertain. Trimming stripped 1 base from V and 12 bases from J, with 10 bases between. There are 12 residues in the CDR3. Germline CDR1 MNHNS, CDR2 SASEGT. This CDR3 is CASSEVARGQHF. CDR3 DNA: TGTGCCAGCAGTGAAGTGGCCCGGGGCCAGCATTTT.

The rearrangement uses TRBV28 and TRBJ1-1, with D possibly TRBD1 on 5 matching bases. The germline V and J ends were trimmed by 5 bases and 4 bases, with 11 bases remaining between them. The CDR3 totals 13 residues. From germline, CDR1 is MDHEN and CDR2 SYDVKM. CDR3: CASSTNGGTEAFF. The DNA of the CDR3 is TGTGCCAGCAGTACCAACGGGGGCACTGAAGCTTTCTTT.

V and J are TRBV19 and TRBJ2-2; D uncertain. Germline V gene data show CDR1 as LNHDA and CDR2 as SQIVND (reference sequence). This CDR3 region has 12 residues. Trimming stripped 4 bases from V and 13 bases from J, with 13 bases between. The CDR3 nucleotides read TGTGCCAGTAGTACAATCCTCGGTGGGCTGTTTTTT. Amino acid sequence: CASSTILGGLFF.

The J gene is TRBJ2-7, the V gene TRBV15; 9 bases match TRBD1. CDR1 and CDR2 from the germline V gene are LNHNV and YYDKDF (reference sequence). The V segment lost 0 bases and the J segment 3 bases; nucleotides outside the gene matches: 3. The length of the CDR3 is 15 residues. The CDR3: CATSRDRGQGYEQYF. As DNA, the CDR3 is TGTGCCACCAGCAGAGACCGGGGACAGGGCTACGAGCAGTACTTC.

This clone was seen just once. CDR3 nucleotides: TGTGCCACCAGCAGGGGGGGGGCCAACTACAATGAGCAGTTCTTC. Protein: CATSRGGANYNEQFF. The J gene is TRBJ2-1, the V gene TRBV15; TRBD2 might be the D (7 bases). Germline loops: CDR1 LNHNV, CDR2 YYDKDF (reference sequence). Trimming removed 3 bases from V and 3 bases from J, with 12 bases in between. This CDR3 has 15 amino acids.